A selection of T cell receptor beta chains follows, all from one sample in a study of blood T cell repertoires in COVID-19. Assay: immunoSEQ multiplex PCR; the TCRdb copy retains only in-frame clones and omits some. This table holds around 200,000 clones, roughly 83% found once. Sequenced material: PBMCs or T cells enriched from blood (not recorded which). These receptors originate from a woman aged 25 to 45 who had recovered from COVID-19. CDR3s include the opening cysteine and the closing phenylalanine or tryptophan. Fields, in order: CDR3 DNA, CDR3 protein, clone size, J gene, V gene, D gene. The D gene is left open where the match is weak. Size is stated for part of the rows, as once, few or many counts, or as a class when the clone is expanded.

CDR3 DNA: TGTGCCAGCAGCTCCAGGGCAGGGGAGGGTGAAGCTTTCTTT
CDR3 protein: CASSSRAGEGEAFF
clone size: -
J gene: TRBJ1-1
V gene: TRBV7-8
D gene: -

CDR3 DNA: TGTGCCAGCAGTGCCGACTCCGGGACTGAAGCTTTCTTT
CDR3 protein: CASSADSGTEAFF
clone size: -
J gene: TRBJ1-1
V gene: TRBV12-3/TRBV12-4
D gene: -

CDR3 DNA: TGTGCCAGCAGTTTGTTGTCCGGGGGTAATGGCTACACCTTC
CDR3 protein: CASSLLSGGNGYTF
clone size: -
J gene: TRBJ1-2
V gene: TRBV28
D gene: -

CDR3 DNA: TGTGCCAGCAGCGAGGACTTGGCTGTCGGCAATGAGCAGTTCTTC
CDR3 protein: CASSEDLAVGNEQFF
clone size: -
J gene: TRBJ2-1
V gene: TRBV2
D gene: -

CDR3 DNA: TGTGCCAGCAGTACTCTTGAGCCCCTCGGCTACGAGCAGTACTTC
CDR3 protein: CASSTLEPLGYEQYF
clone size: -
J gene: TRBJ2-7
V gene: TRBV28
D gene: -

CDR3 DNA: TGCGCCAGCAGCTTGGCGGGCAGGGATGGCTATGGCTACACCTTC
CDR3 protein: CASSLAGRDGYGYTF
clone size: -
J gene: TRBJ1-2
V gene: TRBV5-1
D gene: -

CDR3 DNA: TGTGCCAGCAGCTTACGTTCGGGGGGAAGTGAAGCTTTCTTT
CDR3 protein: CASSLRSGGSEAFF
clone size: -
J gene: TRBJ1-1
V gene: TRBV7-6
D gene: -

CDR3 DNA: TGTGCCAGCAGTCTAGCGGGGCCTCCCTACGAGCAGTACTTC
CDR3 protein: CASSLAGPPYEQYF
clone size: -
J gene: TRBJ2-7
V gene: TRBV2
D gene: TRBD2

CDR3 DNA: TGTGCCAGCAGCCGGACTAGCGGGGGGGCGTCCTACAATGAGCAGTTCTTC
CDR3 protein: CASSRTSGGASYNEQFF
clone size: -
J gene: TRBJ2-1
V gene: TRBV6-2/TRBV6-3
D gene: TRBD2

CDR3 DNA: TGTGCCATCAGTGAACTGGGGGGAAACACTGAAGCTTTCTTT
CDR3 protein: CAISELGGNTEAFF
clone size: once
J gene: TRBJ1-1
V gene: TRBV10-3
D gene: -

CDR3 DNA: TGCAGCGTCGAAAGAGGAGGCTACACCTTC
CDR3 protein: CSVERGGYTF
clone size: -
J gene: TRBJ1-2
V gene: TRBV29-1
D gene: -

CDR3 DNA: TGTGCCAGCAGGGACGGGACAACGCAGTATTTT
CDR3 protein: CASRDGTTQYF
clone size: -
J gene: TRBJ2-3
V gene: TRBV2
D gene: -